The next 17 T cell receptor beta chains were all read from a single sample in a study of blood T cell repertoires in COVID-19. Only in-frame clones appear in the TCRdb table, and some are missing; sequencing was by immunoSEQ multiplex PCR. The sample contains around 470,000 clones, roughly 88% of which appear only once. Sequenced: PBMCs or T cells enriched from blood (not recorded which). The origin of the receptors is a young man who had recovered from COVID-19.

The chain carries TRBV7-7 and TRBJ2-5; 10 nucleotides line up with TRBD2. CDR3 length: 16 residues. Unmatched junction bases numbered 10, after V lost 4 bases and J lost 5 bases. The germline CDR1 and CDR2 sequences are SSHAT and FNYEAQ (reference sequence). The CDR3: CASSSQIAGGGETQYF. CDR3 bases: TGTGCCAGCAGCTCTCAAATAGCGGGAGGTGGTGAGACCCAGTACTTC.

This clone has just one count. The V call is TRBV7-3, the J call TRBJ2-1, with TRBD2 matching over 9 bases. The CDR3 totals 15 residues. Germline trimming cut 3 bases from V and 7 bases from J; bases unmatched to any gene: 7. The germline V gene has CDR1 SGHTA and CDR2 FQGTGA. This CDR3 reads CASSFFSGLANEQFF. CDR3 DNA sequence: TGTGCCAGCAGCTTTTTCTCTGGACTAGCGAATGAGCAGTTCTTC.

This clone has a single count. This chain uses TRBV19 with TRBJ1-1, with D unclear. V gave up 9 bases and J gave up 2 bases, with 16 bases separating them. The V gene's germline CDR1 is LNHDA and CDR2 SQIVND (reference sequence). The CDR3 consists of 14 residues. CDR3 amino acids: CASLKRADNTEAFF. The CDR3 DNA sequence: TGTGCCAGCCTTAAGCGGGCAGATAACACTGAAGCTTTCTTT.

Comments on this clone: The missing conserved phenylalanine or tryptophan at the end of this CDR3 makes a read error likely. The DNA is omitted, as the CDR3 cannot be located on it reliably, and the CDR3 follows TCRdb's listing. This sequence joins TRBV6-5 and TRBJ1-5; the table's TRBD1 call for D was not verified on the DNA. The CDR3 has 13 amino acids, counting both end residues. CDR1 and CDR2 from the germline V gene are MNHEY and SVGAGI. The CDR3 sequence is CASSALGDSDFRV.

The genes are TRBV14 and TRBJ2-7, with a tentative D call TRBD1 (5 bases). The CDR3 contains 15 residues. Germline V gene lookup returns CDR1 SGHDN and CDR2 FVKESK. V shed 3 bases and J shed 3 bases, with 15 bases lying between them. CDR3 coding DNA: TGTGCCAGCAGCCATACACTGGGCAGGGACTACGAGCAGTACTTC. This encodes CASSHTLGRDYEQYF.

This clone was counted once. The chain is built from TRBV7-2 and TRBJ1-6; D might be TRBD1 (6 bases). The germline V and J ends were trimmed by 4 bases and 7 bases, with 8 bases remaining between them. This CDR3 region has 13 residues. Germline V lookup: CDR1 SGHTA, CDR2 FQGNSA. CDR3 protein: CASSYTGNSPLHF. The CDR3 DNA sequence: TGTGCCAGCAGCTACACAGGGAATTCACCCCTCCACTTT.

The J gene is TRBJ1-4, the V gene TRBV25-1; D perhaps matches TRBD1 (5 bases). CDR3 length equals 14 residues. Germline V gives CDR1 MGHDK, CDR2 SYGVNS. Between the trimmed V and J ends, which lost 9 bases and 7 bases, there was a span of 18 bases. The CDR3, as DNA: TGTGCCAGTCAGGGAGGGGCGTCTTTTGAAAAACTGTTTTTT. The encoded protein is CASQGGASFEKLFF.

The chain links TRBV4-2 to TRBJ1-5, with a possible D match to TRBD1 (6 bases). The V gene's germline CDR1 is LGHNA and CDR2 YNFKEQ. V lost 0 bases and J lost 6, with 15 bases in between. CDR3 length equals 16 residues. CDR3 nucleotides: TGTGCCAGCAGCCAAGATACAGGGCAGGGGAGTCAGCCCCAGCATTTT. Amino acid sequence: CASSQDTGQGSQPQHF.

V usage is TRBV5-4 and J usage is TRBJ1-1; 8 nucleotides line up with TRBD1. This CDR3 comprises 15 residues. Trimming at V came to 3 bases and at J to 2 bases, leaving 6 bases not matched to a gene. Germline loops: CDR1 SGHNT, CDR2 YYREEE (reference sequence). CDR3 sequence reads: CASSSTTGANTEAFF. CDR3 nucleotides: TGTGCCAGCAGCTCGACGACAGGGGCCAACACTGAAGCTTTCTTT.

This chain links TRBV3-1 (or the pseudogene TRBV3-2) with TRBJ2-3, with 8 bases fitting TRBD1. Germline values: CDR1 LGHDT, CDR2 YNNKEL (reference sequence). The CDR3 spans 15 residues. With 4 bases clipped from V and 5 bases from J, the junction kept 8 bases outside the gene matches. Here the CDR3 reads CASSPGQGGLDTQYF. CDR3 DNA sequence: TGTGCCAGCAGCCCCGGACAGGGCGGTTTAGATACGCAGTATTTT.

The chain joins TRBV7-6 to TRBJ1-2; 10 bases map to TRBD1. V shed 2 bases, J shed 7 bases, and the junction held 7 bases outside the gene matches. The CDR3 covers 15 residues. CDR1 and CDR2 from the germline V gene are SGHVS and FNYEAQ. CDR3 amino acids: CASSLRTRTGGGYTF. The DNA for the CDR3 is TGTGCCAGCAGCTTACGGACGAGGACAGGGGGTGGCTACACCTTC.

V usage is TRBV28 and J usage is TRBJ1-1, with TRBD1 matching over 7 bases. Germline V gene data show CDR1 as MDHEN and CDR2 as SYDVKM. V lost 6 bases, J lost 0 bases, and 4 bases stayed unmatched. The CDR3 spans 14 residues. CDR3 protein: CASSGGQMNTEAFF. CDR3 nucleotides: TGTGCCAGCAGCGGGGGACAGATGAACACTGAAGCTTTCTTT.

The rearrangement joins TRBV5-5 to TRBJ2-5; weak D call: TRBD1 (5 bases). The CDR3 totals 12 residues. CDR1 and CDR2 (germline): SGHKS, YYEKEE (reference sequence). V was shortened by 1 base and J by 5 bases, with 6 bases between the two germline ends. The DNA for the CDR3 is TGTGCCAGCAGCTTGAAGGGGGAGACCCAGTACTTC. The encoded protein is CASSLKGETQYF. Looking up the rest from reference TRBV5-5 and TRBJ2-5 gives the full variable domain: DAGVTQSPTHLIKTRGQQVTLRCSPISGHKSVSWYQQVLGQGPQFIFQYYEKEERGRGNFPDRFSARQFPNYSSELNVNALLLGDSALYLCASSLKGETQYFGPGTRLLVL.

This clone appeared a single time. The chain combines TRBV7-2 with TRBJ1-1; possible D gene TRBD1, 6 bases. The CDR3 covers 15 residues. Germline assignment: CDR1 SGHTA and CDR2 FQGNSA. V lost 1 base and J 7 bases, leaving 16 bases between the germline ends. CDR3 sequence reads: CASSLGGAGADEAFF. Written as DNA, the CDR3 is TGTGCCAGCAGCTTAGGCGGGGCGGGGGCAGATGAAGCTTTCTTT.

The chain combines TRBV7-3 with TRBJ2-2, with 11 bases aligning to TRBD2. Germline loops: CDR1 SGHTA, CDR2 FQGTGA. CDR3 length: 19 residues. The V and J ends lost 5 bases and 2 bases, in that order; junction bases with no gene match: 13. The CDR3 reads CASSPHGTSGRKNTGELFF. The CDR3 region has the DNA TGTGCCAGCAGCCCCCACGGGACTAGCGGTAGGAAAAACACCGGGGAGCTGTTTTTT.

This rearrangement joins TRBV6-5 to TRBJ2-2; D unclear. Between the trimmed V and J ends, which lost 5 bases and 7 bases, there was a span of 14 bases. The germline V gene encodes CDR1 MNHEY and CDR2 SVGAGI. The length of the CDR3 is 14 residues. CDR3 in DNA: TGTGCCAGCAGTACGAGTTTGTCCGTCGGGGAGCTGTTTTTT. This codes for CASSTSLSVGELFF.

This chain uses TRBV9 with TRBJ1-6, with TRBD1 as a possible D gene (6 bases). The CDR3 totals 14 residues. Germline V gene lookup returns CDR1 SGDLS and CDR2 YYNGEE. The V end lost 2 bases, the J end lost 7 bases, and 10 bases lay between the germline ends. DNA for the CDR3: TGTGCCAGCAGCGTCGCAGGGGTAAATTCACCCCTCCACTTT. Translation gives CASSVAGVNSPLHF.